Shown below are 21 T cell receptor beta chains from a single sample sequenced in a study of blood T cell repertoires in COVID-19. TCRdb's table, derived via immunoSEQ multiplex PCR, lists solely in-frame clones and lacks some. The sample has about 120,000 clones; 85% to 90% are singletons. The sequenced sample consisted of peripheral blood. The source of these receptors is a man aged 80 or over with acute or convalescent COVID-19.

This sequence joins TRBV27 and TRBJ1-2, with D uncertain. Trimming cost V 5 bases and J 5 bases, with 15 bases left between them. CDR1 is MNHEY and CDR2 is SMNVEV in the germline V gene (reference sequence). The CDR3 covers 14 residues. This CDR3 is CASSPNSLLYGYTF. The CDR3 DNA follows: TGTGCCAGCAGTCCAAACAGCTTACTTTATGGCTACACCTTC.

The V call is TRBV9, the J call TRBJ2-3; 8 bases map to TRBD2. The V gene's germline CDR1 is SGDLS and CDR2 YYNGEE. The CDR3 is 16 amino acids. Germline trimming cut 0 bases from V and 2 bases from J; bases unmatched to any gene: 5. CDR3 in amino acids: CASSVDSGGPTDTQYF. In nucleotides, the CDR3 is TGTGCCAGCAGCGTAGACAGCGGGGGCCCCACAGATACGCAGTATTTT.

The chain has TRBV7-9 and TRBJ2-7; D is undetermined. CDR1 and CDR2 from the germline V gene are SEHNR and FQNEAQ (reference sequence). Trimming removed 5 bases at V and 6 bases at J, with 11 bases between. The CDR3 contains 12 residues. The CDR3 bases are TGTGCCAGCAGCCATAGCCTAGGCGAGCAGTACTTC. This gives the protein CASSHSLGEQYF.

The chain joins TRBV24-1 to TRBJ1-5; D possibly corresponds to TRBD1 (5 bases). The CDR3 is made up of 12 amino acids. Trimming took off 9 bases at V and 6 bases at J, with 11 bases between the two ends. Germline CDR1 reads KGHDR; CDR2 reads SFDVKD. The DNA for the CDR3 is TGTGCCACCCACGGGGGGGGTCAGCCCCAGCATTTT. Translating gives CATHGGGQPQHF.

The genes are TRBV28 and TRBJ2-1; 10 bases are a match to TRBD1. Germline CDR1 is MDHEN and CDR2 is SYDVKM. This CDR3 has 17 residues. V shed 6 bases, J shed 0 bases, and the junction held 8 bases outside the gene matches. CDR3 DNA: TGTGCCAGCAGCCCTGACAGGGGGCCCAGCTCCTACAATGAGCAGTTCTTC. It encodes CASSPDRGPSSYNEQFF.

The rearrangement links TRBV18 to TRBJ1-2; D gene uncertain. V lost 5 bases and J lost 4, with 20 bases in between. The germline V gene has CDR1 KGHSH and CDR2 LQKENI. The CDR3 contains 16 residues. The CDR3 DNA reads as TGTGCCAGCTCAACGGAGGCTGGACGGCTTGTCTATGGCTACACCTTC. Protein sequence: CASSTEAGRLVYGYTF. Full variable domain (remainder filled in from reference TRBV18 and TRBJ1-2): NAGVMQNPRHLVRRRGQEARLRCSPMKGHSHVYWYRQLPEEGLKFMVYLQKENIIDESGMPKERFSAEFPKEGPSILRIQQVVRGDSAAYFCASSTEAGRLVYGYTFGSGTRLTVV.

The J gene is TRBJ2-7, the V gene TRBV19; D not resolved. This CDR3 is built from 14 residues. Trimming removed 5 bases at V and 0 bases at J, with 11 bases between. The germline V gene encodes CDR1 LNHDA and CDR2 SQIVND (reference sequence). The CDR3 protein is CASSLEFSSYEQYF. The CDR3 region has the DNA TGTGCCAGTAGTCTCGAGTTTAGCTCCTACGAGCAGTACTTC.

The genes are TRBV5-1 and TRBJ2-1; a possible D gene is TRBD1 (5 bases). The germline CDR1 and CDR2 sequences are SGHRS and YFSETQ. Trimming removed 1 base from V and 2 bases from J, with 7 bases in between. There are 14 residues in the CDR3. Written as DNA, the CDR3 is TGCGCCAGCAGCTTGACAGGACCCTACAATGAGCAGTTCTTC. Translated, it gives CASSLTGPYNEQFF.

This chain uses TRBV25-1 with TRBJ2-6, with D perhaps matching TRBD2 (5 bases). CDR1 and CDR2 from the germline V gene are MGHDK and SYGVNS. CDR3 size: 14 residues. The germline V and J ends were trimmed by 5 bases and 0 bases, with 5 bases remaining between them. The CDR3 reads CASSRGSGANVLTF. CDR3 DNA: TGTGCCAGCAGTCGGGGCTCTGGGGCCAACGTCCTGACTTTC.

The chain uses TRBV11-2 and TRBJ1-1, with 9 bases matching TRBD1. Trimming took 5 bases from V and 6 from J; bases not matched to a gene: 7. The CDR3 runs 14 residues. Germline V CDR1 and CDR2: SGHAT, FQNNGV. The CDR3 region has the DNA TGTGCCAGCAGCCAAAACCGGGACAGGGCTGAAGCTTTCTTT. Encoded protein: CASSQNRDRAEAFF.

This sequence joins TRBV6-5 and TRBJ1-2; D is uncertain. The germline V gene has CDR1 MNHEY and CDR2 SVGAGI. CDR3 length equals 13 residues. Trimming removed 6 bases from V and 2 bases from J, with 10 bases in between. The chain's CDR3 is CASRETPNYGYTF. CDR3 sequence (DNA): TGTGCCAGCAGGGAGACTCCGAACTATGGCTACACCTTC.

The chain carries TRBV19 and TRBJ1-3, with D unclear. The CDR3 is 18 residues long. V gave up 7 bases and J gave up 4 bases, with 26 bases separating them. Germline values: CDR1 LNHDA, CDR2 SQIVND (reference sequence). CDR3 bases: TGTGCCAGTACAAATACCGGGTTCCAGCTTTCCTCGGGAAACACCATATATTTT. Protein: CASTNTGFQLSSGNTIYF.

This clone was seen a few times. The rearrangement joins TRBV7-9 to TRBJ1-1, with no clear D. CDR3 length: 13 residues. Trimming cost V 5 bases and J 0 bases, with 7 bases left between them. CDR1 SEHNR and CDR2 FQNEAQ come from the germline V gene (reference sequence). The CDR3 DNA follows: TGTGCCAGCAGCCACACAATGAACACTGAAGCTTTCTTT. Translation gives CASSHTMNTEAFF.

This chain joins TRBV18 and TRBJ2-7, with 9 bases matching TRBD1. V was pared by 4 bases and J by 5 bases, with 6 bases of the junction left unmatched. CDR1 is KGHSH, CDR2 LQKENI, per germline. This CDR3 region has 14 residues. This chain's CDR3 is CASSLDRGSHEQYF. The DNA of the CDR3 is TGTGCCAGCTCACTGGACAGGGGTAGCCACGAGCAGTACTTC.

This chain connects TRBV4-1 to TRBJ2-7; D might be TRBD1 (6 bases). V dropped 0 bases and J dropped 2 bases, with 8 bases sitting between them. The germline V gene has CDR1 MGHRA and CDR2 YSYEKL. The CDR3 loop spans 14 amino acids. Here the CDR3 reads CASSQEDSTYEQYF. The CDR3 region has the DNA TGCGCCAGCAGCCAAGAGGACAGCACCTACGAGCAGTACTTC.

The rearrangement uses TRBV25-1 and TRBJ1-2; D is ambiguous. The germline V gene has CDR1 MGHDK and CDR2 SYGVNS. The V gene lost 5 bases and the J gene lost 6 bases, with 13 bases spanning the gap. The CDR3 is 13 amino acids. The CDR3 spells CASSSVIENGYTF. For the CDR3, the DNA is TGTGCCAGCAGTTCTGTAATAGAGAATGGCTACACCTTC.

J is TRBJ2-1 and V is TRBV19; 9 positions agree with TRBD2. Germline values: CDR1 LNHDA, CDR2 SQIVND (reference sequence). The CDR3 runs 17 residues. Trimming took 4 bases from V and 5 from J; bases not matched to a gene: 12. The CDR3 DNA reads as TGTGCCAGTAGTACCGGACTAGCGTTCACAGAAAACAATGAGCAGTTCTTC. It translates to CASSTGLAFTENNEQFF.

V is TRBV29-1 and J is TRBJ1-2; D gene uncertain. Trimming shortened V by 4 bases and J by 2 bases, and 8 bases separated the two germline ends. Per the germline V gene, CDR1 is SQVTM and CDR2 is ANQGSEA. The length of the CDR3 is 12 residues. CDR3 sequence (DNA): TGCAGCGTTGGGGGAGGGAACTATGGCTACACCTTC. Translation: CSVGGGNYGYTF. The variable domain in full, completed from reference TRBV29-1 and TRBJ1-2, reads SAVISQKPSRDICQRGTSLTIQCQVDSQVTMMFWYRQQPGQSLTLIATANQGSEATYESGFVIDKFPISRPNLTFSTLTVSNMSPEDSSIYLCSVGGGNYGYTFGSGTRLTVV.

The chain links TRBV7-9 to TRBJ2-5, with 14 bases identical to TRBD2. The length of the CDR3 is 16 residues. In germline, CDR1 is SEHNR, CDR2 FQNEAQ (reference sequence). The J segment lost 5 bases and the V segment lost 5 bases, leaving 7 bases of the junction unmatched. The CDR3 sequence is CASSVGTSGSGETQYF. In nucleotides, the CDR3 is TGTGCCAGCAGCGTCGGGACTAGCGGGAGTGGCGAGACCCAGTACTTC.

This chain connects TRBV15 to TRBJ2-7; a weak D match, TRBD1 (7 bases). CDR3 length: 18 amino acids. The germline V gene has CDR1 LNHNV and CDR2 YYDKDF (reference sequence). Trimming pared 0 bases from V and 2 bases from J, leaving 20 bases between. This chain's CDR3 is CATSRDRQGGLGAYEQYF. The DNA of the CDR3 is TGTGCCACCAGCAGAGATCGGCAGGGGGGTTTAGGAGCCTACGAGCAGTACTTC.

The V call is TRBV6-1, the J call TRBJ1-5; 8 bases agree with TRBD1. The CDR3 covers 17 residues. CDR1 and CDR2 (germline): MNHNS, SASEGT. The V segment lost 1 base and the J segment 5 bases; nucleotides outside the gene matches: 10. Here the CDR3 DNA reads TGTGCCAGCAGTGAAGGCTGGACAGGGAGGCGAGATCAGCCCCAGCATTTT. As protein: CASSEGWTGRRDQPQHF.